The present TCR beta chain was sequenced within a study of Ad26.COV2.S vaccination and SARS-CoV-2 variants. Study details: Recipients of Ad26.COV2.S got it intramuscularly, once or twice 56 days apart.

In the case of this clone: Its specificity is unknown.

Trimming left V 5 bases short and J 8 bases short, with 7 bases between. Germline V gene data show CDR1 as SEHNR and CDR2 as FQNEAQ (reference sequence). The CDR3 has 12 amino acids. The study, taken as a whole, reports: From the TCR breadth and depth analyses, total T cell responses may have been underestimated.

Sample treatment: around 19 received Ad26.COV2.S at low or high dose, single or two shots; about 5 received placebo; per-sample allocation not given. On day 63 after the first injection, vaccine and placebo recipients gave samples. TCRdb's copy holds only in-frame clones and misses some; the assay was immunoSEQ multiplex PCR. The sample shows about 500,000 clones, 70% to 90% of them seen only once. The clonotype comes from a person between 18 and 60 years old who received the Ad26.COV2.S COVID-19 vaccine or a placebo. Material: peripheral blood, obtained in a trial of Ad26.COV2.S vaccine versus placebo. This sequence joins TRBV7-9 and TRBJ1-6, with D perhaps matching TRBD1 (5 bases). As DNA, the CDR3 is TGTGCCAGCAGCCCCAGGGATTCACCCCTCCACTTT. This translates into CASSPRDSPLHF.